Listed below are T cell receptor beta chains from one sample, sequenced in a study of cytomegalovirus exposure and HLA in healthy donors. Clones were sequenced by immunoSEQ multiplex PCR, and TCRdb holds only the in-frame ones, with some missing. The sample has 130,000 to 150,000 clones, about 70% seen once; the top ten hold 4% to 5.5%. The sequencing input was PBMCs. The receptors were sampled from a man between 60 and 75 years old in good health and CMV-seronegative. The CDR3 runs from the conserved cysteine through the conserved F or W. D genes are given only for firm matches. Rows give clone size only sometimes, using once, few, many, or a class for an expanded clone.

>TRBD2|-|TRBV5-4|TRBJ2-7
CASSAGLAESYEQYF
TGTGCCAGCAGCGCCGGACTAGCGGAGTCCTACGAGCAGTACTTC
>-|-|TRBV7-9|TRBJ1-4
CASSLNQEKLFF
TGTGCCAGCAGCCTAAACCAAGAAAAACTGTTTTTT
>-|-|TRBV10-3|TRBJ2-1
CAISDGQFSSDEQFF
TGTGCCATCAGTGATGGACAGTTTTCAAGCGATGAGCAGTTCTTC
>-|-|TRBV6-5|TRBJ2-1
CASSYSSLYNEQFF
TGTGCCAGCAGTTACTCGAGCCTCTACAATGAGCAGTTCTTC
>TRBD1|few|TRBV6-5|TRBJ2-7
CASSRGQGYEQYF
TGTGCCAGCAGTCGGGGACAGGGGTACGAGCAGTACTTC
>TRBD1|-|TRBV4-1|TRBJ1-4
CASRQGQGFATNEKLFF
TGCGCCAGCAGGCAAGGACAGGGGTTTGCAACTAATGAAAAACTGTTTTTT
>TRBD1|-|TRBV27|TRBJ1-6
CASSRIGQGFNSPLHF
TGTGCCAGCAGTAGAATCGGACAGGGTTTTAATTCACCCCTCCACTTT
>-|-|TRBV5-1|TRBJ1-4
CASSLKNRDEKLFF
TGCGCCAGCAGCTTAAAGAATCGGGATGAAAAACTGTTTTTT
>-|-|TRBV5-8|TRBJ1-1
CASSFRGMNTEAFF
TGTGCCAGCAGCTTTCGGGGGATGAACACTGAAGCTTTCTTT
>TRBD1|-|TRBV5-6|TRBJ2-5
CASSLLAGTGGETQYF
TGTGCCAGCAGCTTGTTAGCCGGGACAGGAGGAGAGACCCAGTACTTC
>-|-|TRBV19|TRBJ1-5
CASSTGQVYQPQHF
TGTGCCAGTAGTACAGGGCAGGTGTACCAGCCCCAGCATTTT
>TRBD2|-|TRBV7-2|TRBJ2-7
CASSSNPRLAGSFTYEQYF
TGTGCCAGCAGCTCCAACCCTCGACTAGCGGGATCTTTTACCTACGAGCAGTACTTC
>TRBD1|-|TRBV2|TRBJ1-4
CASSSPVGGQVATNEKLFF
TGTGCCAGCAGTAGCCCCGTGGGGGGACAGGTTGCAACTAATGAAAAACTGTTTTTT
>-|few|TRBV6-6|TRBJ1-2
CASSQGSPSGYTF
TGTGCCAGCAGTCAGGGCTCCCCGAGCGGCTACACCTTC
>TRBD1|-|TRBV7-9|TRBJ1-2
CASSLEGQLYGYTF
TGTGCCAGCAGCTTAGAGGGACAGCTCTATGGCTACACCTTC
>TRBD1|-|TRBV5-4|TRBJ2-7
CASSLGTGGVYEQYF
TGTGCCAGCAGCTTGGGGACAGGGGGAGTTTACGAGCAGTACTTC
>-|-|TRBV28|TRBJ2-7
CASSSRGSREQYF
TGTGCCAGCAGTAGCAGGGGATCGAGGGAGCAGTACTTC
>TRBD1|-|TRBV27|TRBJ1-6
CASSPGTGIVESPLHF
TGTGCCAGCAGCCCCGGGACAGGGATCGTAGAATCACCCCTCCACTTT
>TRBD1|few|TRBV10-2|TRBJ1-5
CASSESGGSNQPQHF
TGCGCCAGCAGTGAGTCAGGGGGCAGCAATCAGCCCCAGCATTTT
>-|once|TRBV25-1|TRBJ2-1
CASSGGSRGRDNEQFF
TGTGCCAGCAGTGGGGGGTCGCGGGGGCGAGACAATGAGCAGTTCTTC
>-|-|TRBV10-2|TRBJ2-1
CASSESGRSPLHNEQFF
TGCGCCAGCAGTGAGTCGGGGAGATCCCCGCTTCACAATGAGCAGTTCTTC
>-|-|TRBV19|TRBJ1-5
CASSKGAGNQPQHF
TGTGCCAGTAGTAAAGGGGCGGGCAATCAGCCCCAGCATTTT